Listed below are T cell receptor beta chains from one sample, sequenced in a study of CD8 T cells in Susac syndrome. MiXCR, run by TCRdb on the immunoSEQ multiplex PCR reads, gives a single entry per CDR3 protein. Of hundreds of thousands of distinct CDR3 sequences in the sample, 70% to 90% were seen once. Sequences were obtained from CD8+ T cells from PBMCs. The receptors were sampled from a human donor with multiple sclerosis. CDR3s include the opening cysteine and the closing phenylalanine or tryptophan. D genes are given only for firm matches. Some rows mark clone size as missing; the rest say once, few, many or name a class of expanded clone.

D gene: .
clone size: .
J gene: TRBJ1-6
V gene: TRBV6-1
CDR3 protein: CASERSISYNSPLHF
CDR3 DNA: TGTGCCAGCGAACGGTCCATCTCCTATAATTCACCCCTCCACTTT

D gene: TRBD2
clone size: .
J gene: TRBJ2-1
V gene: TRBV14
CDR3 protein: CASSPTEREGLYNEQFF
CDR3 DNA: TGTGCCAGCAGCCCGACAGAGCGGGAGGGCCTTTACAATGAGCAGTTCTTC

D gene: .
clone size: .
J gene: TRBJ2-7
V gene: TRBV9
CDR3 protein: CASSVVNMGEQYF
CDR3 DNA: TGTGCCAGCAGCGTAGTGAACATGGGGGAGCAGTACTTC

D gene: TRBD1
clone size: once
J gene: TRBJ1-1
V gene: TRBV27
CDR3 protein: CASWGQGFSTEAFF
CDR3 DNA: TGTGCCAGCTGGGGACAGGGGTTCAGCACTGAAGCTTTCTTT

D gene: .
clone size: .
J gene: TRBJ1-6
V gene: TRBV28
CDR3 protein: CASSLMGEGGSPLHF
CDR3 DNA: TGTGCCAGCAGTTTAATGGGGGAGGGGGGATCACCCCTCCACTTT

D gene: .
clone size: .
J gene: TRBJ2-5
V gene: TRBV9
CDR3 protein: CASNPAGTGKETQYF
CDR3 DNA: TGTGCCAGCAACCCCGCCGGGACTGGAAAAGAGACCCAGTACTTC

D gene: .
clone size: .
J gene: TRBJ1-1
V gene: TRBV9
CDR3 protein: CASSVEGGTEAFF
CDR3 DNA: TGTGCCAGCAGCGTAGAAGGGGGGACTGAAGCTTTCTTT

D gene: TRBD1
clone size: .
J gene: TRBJ2-7
V gene: TRBV28
CDR3 protein: CASGPGTGTEQYF
CDR3 DNA: TGTGCCAGCGGGCCCGGGACAGGGACCGAGCAGTACTTC

D gene: TRBD2
clone size: .
J gene: TRBJ2-3
V gene: TRBV9
CDR3 protein: CASSVSGSSTDTQYF
CDR3 DNA: TGTGCCAGCAGCGTAAGCGGGAGTAGCACAGATACGCAGTATTTT

D gene: .
clone size: .
J gene: TRBJ2-2
V gene: TRBV30
CDR3 protein: CAYRAGELFF
CDR3 DNA: TGTGCCTACAGAGCCGGGGAGCTGTTTTTT

D gene: .
clone size: few
J gene: TRBJ2-7
V gene: TRBV7-8
CDR3 protein: CASSLALGDHEQYF
CDR3 DNA: TGTGCCAGCAGCTTAGCCCTCGGGGACCACGAGCAGTACTTC

D gene: TRBD2
clone size: few
J gene: TRBJ2-7
V gene: TRBV27
CDR3 protein: CASSLSLASGMYEQYF
CDR3 DNA: TGTGCCAGCAGCCTGTCCCTGGCTAGCGGGATGTACGAGCAGTACTTC

D gene: TRBD2
clone size: .
J gene: TRBJ2-7
V gene: TRBV28
CDR3 protein: CASCGPAGGPRLQYF
CDR3 DNA: TGTGCCAGCTGTGGCCCAGCGGGAGGCCCTAGATTGCAGTACTTC

D gene: .
clone size: .
J gene: TRBJ2-3
V gene: TRBV12-3/TRBV12-4
CDR3 protein: CASSLGSGTDTQYF
CDR3 DNA: TGTGCCAGCAGTTTGGGAAGCGGGACAGATACGCAGTATTTT

D gene: TRBD1
clone size: .
J gene: TRBJ1-5
V gene: TRBV7-6
CDR3 protein: CASSDRVGNQPQHF
CDR3 DNA: TGTGCCAGCAGCGACAGGGTCGGCAATCAGCCCCAGCATTTT

D gene: .
clone size: .
J gene: TRBJ1-1
V gene: TRBV27
CDR3 protein: CASTQTGAHTEAFF
CDR3 DNA: TGTGCCAGCACTCAAACCGGGGCTCACACTGAAGCTTTCTTT

D gene: .
clone size: .
J gene: TRBJ2-7
V gene: TRBV5-6
CDR3 protein: CASSLFAGFYEQYF
CDR3 DNA: TGTGCCAGCAGCTTGTTTGCAGGGTTCTACGAGCAGTACTTC

D gene: TRBD1
clone size: .
J gene: TRBJ2-5
V gene: TRBV20-1
CDR3 protein: CSAGQGVWETQYF
CDR3 DNA: TGCAGTGCTGGACAGGGGGTTTGGGAGACCCAGTACTTC

D gene: TRBD1
clone size: .
J gene: TRBJ2-5
V gene: TRBV28
CDR3 protein: CASSLLKDRIETQYF
CDR3 DNA: TGTGCCAGCAGTCTACTTAAGGACAGGATAGAGACCCAGTACTTC

D gene: TRBD1
clone size: .
J gene: TRBJ1-3
V gene: TRBV7-9
CDR3 protein: CASSFPGQTILSSGNTIYF
CDR3 DNA: TGTGCCAGCAGCTTCCCGGGACAGACAATCCTTAGCTCTGGAAACACCATATATTTT

D gene: TRBD1
clone size: once
J gene: TRBJ1-1
V gene: TRBV7-2
CDR3 protein: CASSPPDRARTEAFF
CDR3 DNA: TGTGCCAGCAGCCCCCCGGACAGGGCCAGGACTGAAGCTTTCTTT

D gene: TRBD2
clone size: .
J gene: TRBJ2-5
V gene: TRBV6-1
CDR3 protein: CASSPSPTSGSWETQYF
CDR3 DNA: TGTGCCAGCAGCCCGTCCCCGACTAGCGGGAGCTGGGAGACCCAGTACTTC

D gene: .
clone size: .
J gene: TRBJ1-1
V gene: TRBV27
CDR3 protein: CASSLLLGGANTEAFF
CDR3 DNA: TGTGCCAGCAGCCTATTATTGGGGGGCGCGAACACTGAAGCTTTCTTT

D gene: .
clone size: .
J gene: TRBJ1-2
V gene: TRBV19
CDR3 protein: CASSITPSGPYGYTF
CDR3 DNA: TGTGCCAGTAGTATAACTCCGTCGGGCCCCTATGGCTACACCTTC

D gene: .
clone size: .
J gene: TRBJ2-1
V gene: TRBV27
CDR3 protein: CASTIRSGARQFF
CDR3 DNA: TGTGCCAGCACCATTCGATCCGGGGCGCGCCAGTTCTTC

D gene: .
clone size: .
J gene: TRBJ2-7
V gene: TRBV5-6
CDR3 protein: CASSLSERAVYEQYF
CDR3 DNA: TGTGCCAGCAGCTTGAGTGAGCGGGCGGTCTACGAGCAGTACTTC

D gene: TRBD1
clone size: .
J gene: TRBJ1-6
V gene: TRBV30
CDR3 protein: CAWEDREFHF
CDR3 DNA: TGTGCCTGGGAAGACAGGGAATTCCACTTT

D gene: .
clone size: .
J gene: TRBJ1-5
V gene: TRBV19
CDR3 protein: CASSMTGMGQPQHF
CDR3 DNA: TGTGCCAGTAGTATGACGGGGATGGGTCAGCCCCAGCATTTT

D gene: .
clone size: once
J gene: TRBJ2-3
V gene: TRBV6-5
CDR3 protein: CASRLGARGISSQYF
CDR3 DNA: TGTGCCAGTCGGCTGGGCGCCCGAGGAATAAGTTCGCAGTATTTT

D gene: .
clone size: .
J gene: TRBJ2-7
V gene: TRBV12-3/TRBV12-4
CDR3 protein: CASSWDADGQYF
CDR3 DNA: TGTGCCAGCAGTTGGGACGCGGACGGGCAGTACTTC

D gene: .
clone size: .
J gene: TRBJ2-1
V gene: TRBV6-1
CDR3 protein: CASSAPRSGLPNEQFF
CDR3 DNA: TGTGCCAGCAGTGCTCCGAGGAGCGGGCTCCCCAATGAGCAGTTCTTC

D gene: .
clone size: .
J gene: TRBJ2-7
V gene: TRBV12-5
CDR3 protein: CASGLVVYEQYF
CDR3 DNA: TGTGCTAGTGGTTTGGTAGTTTACGAGCAGTACTTC

D gene: .
clone size: .
J gene: TRBJ2-1
V gene: TRBV27
CDR3 protein: CASTVADSISYNEQFF
CDR3 DNA: TGTGCCAGCACCGTAGCGGATTCGATAAGCTACAATGAGCAGTTCTTC

D gene: .
clone size: .
J gene: TRBJ2-7
V gene: TRBV28
CDR3 protein: CASSPRGGELLAYEQYF
CDR3 DNA: TGTGCCAGCAGTCCGCGGGGAGGTGAACTATTGGCCTACGAGCAGTACTTC

D gene: TRBD1
clone size: .
J gene: TRBJ2-3
V gene: TRBV2
CDR3 protein: CASSPDARGRPVTDTQYF
CDR3 DNA: TGTGCCAGCAGTCCGGACGCTAGGGGGCGGCCCGTGACAGATACGCAGTATTTT

D gene: TRBD2
clone size: .
J gene: TRBJ2-4
V gene: TRBV12-3/TRBV12-4
CDR3 protein: CASSTSGSTSKNIQYF
CDR3 DNA: TGTGCCAGCAGTACTAGCGGGAGTACTTCCAAAAACATTCAGTACTTC

D gene: .
clone size: few
J gene: TRBJ2-1
V gene: TRBV9
CDR3 protein: CASSALPNEQFF
CDR3 DNA: TGTGCCAGCAGCGCCCTTCCTAATGAGCAGTTCTTC

D gene: .
clone size: .
J gene: TRBJ2-3
V gene: TRBV3-1
CDR3 protein: CASSQRDSPTDTQYF
CDR3 DNA: TGTGCCAGCAGCCAAAGGGACTCGCCCACAGATACGCAGTATTTT

D gene: TRBD2
clone size: once
J gene: TRBJ2-7
V gene: TRBV6-2/TRBV6-3
CDR3 protein: CASSYSILAGEGEQYF
CDR3 DNA: TGTGCCAGCAGTTACTCGATACTAGCGGGAGAGGGGGAGCAGTACTTC

D gene: .
clone size: .
J gene: TRBJ2-2
V gene: TRBV14
CDR3 protein: CASSQGVQNTGELFF
CDR3 DNA: TGTGCCAGCAGCCAGGGGGTCCAGAACACCGGGGAGCTGTTTTTT

D gene: TRBD1
clone size: once
J gene: TRBJ1-5
V gene: TRBV28
CDR3 protein: CASSFRQGAGQPQHF
CDR3 DNA: TGTGCCAGCAGTTTCAGGCAGGGGGCGGGCCAGCCCCAGCATTTT

D gene: .
clone size: .
J gene: TRBJ1-3
V gene: TRBV28
CDR3 protein: CASSFSSGNTIYF
CDR3 DNA: TGTGCCAGCAGTTTTAGCTCTGGAAACACCATATATTTT

D gene: .
clone size: .
J gene: TRBJ2-1
V gene: TRBV12-3/TRBV12-4
CDR3 protein: CASSLALAHEQFF
CDR3 DNA: TGTGCCAGCAGTTTAGCGCTAGCGCATGAGCAGTTCTTC

D gene: .
clone size: .
J gene: TRBJ1-4
V gene: TRBV7-9
CDR3 protein: CASSPPAGDLDPLGRKLFF
CDR3 DNA: TGTGCCAGCAGCCCGCCGGCCGGGGACTTGGACCCCCTTGGAAGGAAACTGTTTTTT

D gene: TRBD1
clone size: .
J gene: TRBJ1-5
V gene: TRBV12-5
CDR3 protein: CASGLAGTASNQPQHF
CDR3 DNA: TGTGCTAGTGGCTTAGCGGGGACAGCTAGCAATCAGCCCCAGCATTTT

D gene: .
clone size: .
J gene: TRBJ2-1
V gene: TRBV9
CDR3 protein: CASSVGGYHNEQFF
CDR3 DNA: TGTGCCAGCAGCGTAGGAGGCTACCACAATGAGCAGTTCTTC

D gene: .
clone size: .
J gene: TRBJ1-1
V gene: TRBV7-8
CDR3 protein: CASSLNSNTEAFF
CDR3 DNA: TGTGCCAGCAGCTTAAATTCCAACACTGAAGCTTTCTTT

D gene: .
clone size: once
J gene: TRBJ2-1
V gene: TRBV5-1
CDR3 protein: CASSFYRAVDEQFF
CDR3 DNA: TGCGCCAGCAGCTTCTACAGGGCCGTGGATGAGCAGTTCTTC

D gene: TRBD1
clone size: .
J gene: TRBJ1-3
V gene: TRBV19
CDR3 protein: CASRTPSTGAGNTIYF
CDR3 DNA: TGTGCCAGTAGAACTCCATCGACAGGGGCTGGAAACACCATATATTTT

D gene: TRBD1
clone size: .
J gene: TRBJ1-1
V gene: TRBV29-1
CDR3 protein: CSVTPSGGTEAFF
CDR3 DNA: TGCAGCGTTACACCCTCAGGGGGCACTGAAGCTTTCTTT